The rows below give T cell receptor beta chains drawn from one sample of a study of T cell repertoires in cytomegalovirus infection. These receptors' antigens are unknown. Using its own MiXCR run on the reads, TCRdb lists one record per CDR3 protein. This table holds about 160,000 distinct CDR3 sequences, about a fifth found once. The starting material was CD8+ T cells from cultured PBMCs, obtained from culture after CMV antigen stimulation. These TCRs come from a human donor in good health (CMV status not recorded). Some clones in this sample may be carry-over from other donors' samples. Each CDR3 is given with its conserved first and last residue. A D gene is named only where the DNA matches it firmly. Some rows have no size entry. The others give once, few or many, or a class for an expanded clone.

V gene	D gene	clone size	J gene	CDR3 DNA	CDR3 protein
TRBV6-6	.	few	TRBJ1-3	TGTGCCAGCAGTGGCCCTTTTGGGGAGTACGGAAACACCATATATTTT	CASSGPFGEYGNTIYF
TRBV27	.	few	TRBJ1-4	TGTGCCAGCAGTTTAGATGTCGGAGAAAAACTGTTTTTT	CASSLDVGEKLFF
TRBV12-3/TRBV12-4	.	.	TRBJ1-2	TGTGCCAGCAGTCCCGCCCTATCCTATGGCTACACCTTC	CASSPALSYGYTF
TRBV4-2	.	once	TRBJ2-5	TGTGCCAGCAGCCAAGTCGGTGAGATTCAAGAGACCCAGTACTTC	CASSQVGEIQETQYF
TRBV19	TRBD2	few	TRBJ2-1	TGTGCCAGTAGCCCCCGTGTTAGTCTAGCGGGGGGCCACAATGAGCAGTTCTTC	CASSPRVSLAGGHNEQFF
TRBV4-3	.	few	TRBJ2-5	TGCGCCAGCAGCCAAGGAGCGGCATATCAAGAGACCCAGTACTTC	CASSQGAAYQETQYF
TRBV7-2	TRBD1	few	TRBJ2-5	TGTGCCAGCAGGGCTAGACAGGGGGCGGAGACCCAGTACTTC	CASRARQGAETQYF
TRBV7-9	.	.	TRBJ2-1	TGTGCCAGCTTGCTAGCACACGACAGAAGCTCCTACAATGAGCAGTTCTTC	CASLLAHDRSSYNEQFF
TRBV7-6	.	few	TRBJ1-2	TGTGCCAGCAGCCATATGGGTGGGATGGGCTACACCTTC	CASSHMGGMGYTF
TRBV29-1	.	.	TRBJ2-7	TGCAGCGTTGAAGATCTTAAGGGGGGCGGCTACGAGCAGTACTTC	CSVEDLKGGGYEQYF
TRBV7-2	.	few	TRBJ2-1	TGTGCCAGCAGCTTACGGCCAGGTTTAAACAATGAGCAGTTCTTC	CASSLRPGLNNEQFF
TRBV9	.	.	TRBJ1-1	TGTGCCAGCAGCGTATTTGGCAGGGGAATACCAACTGAAGCTTTCTTT	CASSVFGRGIPTEAFF
TRBV4-2	TRBD2	large	TRBJ2-1	TGTGCCAGCAGCCAAGGGTGGAGCGGGGGGCCAATTCACAATGAGCAGTTCTTC	CASSQGWSGGPIHNEQFF
TRBV28	.	.	TRBJ1-2	TGTGCCAGCAGTTTGGCCGGACAGTGGATGATGGACTATGGCTACACCTTC	CASSLAGQWMMDYGYTF
TRBV6-2/TRBV6-3	.	few	TRBJ1-5	TGTGCCAGCAGTTACGAAGGACAGTATAGCAATCAGCCCCAGCATTTT	CASSYEGQYSNQPQHF
TRBV7-2	.	.	TRBJ2-1	TGTGCCAGCAGCTCCTATTCCTTCACTAGGCACAATGAGCAGTTCTTC	CASSSYSFTRHNEQFF
TRBV7-6	.	few	TRBJ1-1	TGTGCCAGCAGCCCCATGAACACTGAAGCTTTCTTT	CASSPMNTEAFF
TRBV27	.	few	TRBJ1-3	TGTGCCAGCAGTTTTCTGCGGCGCTTTAGAGGGATATCTGAAAACACCATATATTTT	CASSFLRRFRGISENTIYF
TRBV27	TRBD1	.	TRBJ2-7	TGTGCCAGCAGCTCCCCTCGGGACAGGGTCGGCGAGCAGTACTTC	CASSSPRDRVGEQYF
TRBV7-6	TRBD1	.	TRBJ1-4	TGTGCCAGCAGCTCGCCGATGACAGGGGAAAAACTGTTTTTT	CASSSPMTGEKLFF
TRBV12-3/TRBV12-4	.	.	TRBJ2-3	TGTGCCAGCAGCTCTGGCACAGGTGACACGCAGTATTTT	CASSSGTGDTQYF
TRBV15	.	.	TRBJ2-3	TGTGCCACCAGCAGAGGCGGAGATACGCAGTATTTT	CATSRGGDTQYF
TRBV27	.	.	TRBJ2-7	TGTGCCAGCAGTTTATCCATCGGGGATTCCTACGAGCAGTACTTC	CASSLSIGDSYEQYF
TRBV12-3/TRBV12-4	.	few	TRBJ1-1	TGTGCCAGCGGCGGGTTCACTGAAGCTTTCTTT	CASGGFTEAFF
TRBV12-3/TRBV12-4	.	.	TRBJ1-1	TGTGCCAGCAGCTACAGCTACACTGAAGCTTTCTTT	CASSYSYTEAFF
TRBV23-1	TRBD1	many	TRBJ2-7	TGCGCCAGCAGTTGGGACAGGTCCTACGAGCAGTACTTC	CASSWDRSYEQYF
TRBV5-1	.	.	TRBJ2-1	TGCGCCAGCAGCTTGCCCCAAGCGGGCGCGCTCTGGGAGCAGTTCTTC	CASSLPQAGALWEQFF
TRBV6-5	.	.	TRBJ1-2	TGTGCCAGCAGTTACTCCCCTCGGTACAGGGAGGATGTGTATGGCTACACCTTC	CASSYSPRYREDVYGYTF
TRBV7-9	.	few	TRBJ1-1	TGTGCCAGCACGGGGTGGGACACTGAAGCTTTCTTT	CASTGWDTEAFF
TRBV15	TRBD1	.	TRBJ2-3	TGTGCCACCAGCAGAGATGTTACAGGGGGCTGGGGCACAGATACGCAGTATTTT	CATSRDVTGGWGTDTQYF
TRBV7-9	TRBD1	.	TRBJ1-5	TGTGCCAGCAGCTTAGCCAGGGGGAATGAGGATCAGCCCCAGCATTTT	CASSLARGNEDQPQHF
TRBV6-5	.	.	TRBJ1-5	TGTGCCAGCAGTACCTCAGGGCTAAATCAGCCCCAGCATTTT	CASSTSGLNQPQHF
TRBV7-2	TRBD2	.	TRBJ2-7	TGTGCCAGCAGCCCAGAACTAGCGGGGGGGAGGGGCGAGCAGTACTTC	CASSPELAGGRGEQYF
TRBV7-2	.	.	TRBJ1-5	TGTGCCAGCAGCTTAGAGGGGACTCAAAATCAGCCCCAGCATTTT	CASSLEGTQNQPQHF
TRBV6-2/TRBV6-3	.	.	TRBJ1-5	TGTGCCAGCAGTTACAAGGACAAGAGTTGGAATCAGCCCCAGCATTTT	CASSYKDKSWNQPQHF
TRBV7-9	TRBD2	.	TRBJ2-1	TGTGCCAGCAGCTTAGCAGTCTGGGGGGGGGCCTACAATGAGCAGTTCTTC	CASSLAVWGGAYNEQFF
TRBV4-2	TRBD1	.	TRBJ1-1	TGTGCCAGCAGCCCCGGCGAGGGGGCAGTCACTGAAGCTTTCTTT	CASSPGEGAVTEAFF
TRBV6-2/TRBV6-3	.	.	TRBJ1-5	TGTGCCAGCAGTTACTCGAACTGGGAGGTGGGCAATCAGCCCCAGCATTTT	CASSYSNWEVGNQPQHF
TRBV27	.	few	TRBJ2-3	TGTGCCAGCAGCCCCGGGACGGCTCACACAGATACGCAGTATTTT	CASSPGTAHTDTQYF
TRBV27	.	.	TRBJ1-1	TGTGCCAGCAGTTTTCAAGGGGACACTGAAGCTTTCTTT	CASSFQGDTEAFF
TRBV4-1	.	.	TRBJ2-3	TGCGCCAGCAGCCAAGGGCAGGGGCAGGCAGATACGCAGTATTTT	CASSQGQGQADTQYF
TRBV27	.	few	TRBJ2-1	TGTGCCAGCAGCCAGGGCAGCTCCTACAATGAGCAGTTCTTC	CASSQGSSYNEQFF
TRBV7-8	TRBD1	.	TRBJ1-1	TGTGCCAGCAGCTCAGAGACAGGGCTAGGGACTGAAGCTTTCTTT	CASSSETGLGTEAFF
TRBV6-2/TRBV6-3	.	.	TRBJ2-2	TGTGCCAGCACCACCGGATTGACAGGAGCGACCGGGGAGCTGTTTTTT	CASTTGLTGATGELFF
TRBV27	TRBD1	.	TRBJ1-1	TGTGCCAGCATCAAACAGGGGGCCGGGACTGAAGCTTTCTTT	CASIKQGAGTEAFF
TRBV4-1	.	.	TRBJ2-7	TGCGCCAGCAGCCAAAACTTGGGAGCCTACGAGCAGTACTTC	CASSQNLGAYEQYF
TRBV12-3/TRBV12-4	.	few	TRBJ2-3	TGTGCCAGCAGTTTCCCTCCGAGGTCGGATACGCAGTATTTT	CASSFPPRSDTQYF
TRBV7-2	.	many	TRBJ2-3	TGTGCCAGCAGCTTAGTGGGGCATTACACAGATACGCAGTATTTT	CASSLVGHYTDTQYF
TRBV7-9	.	.	TRBJ2-3	TGTGCCAGCAGCTTGTCTCATAGGATGGATACGCAGTATTTT	CASSLSHRMDTQYF
TRBV6-5	.	few	TRBJ1-1	TGTGCCAGCAGCAACTTGGACGGATTGAACACTGAAGCTTTCTTT	CASSNLDGLNTEAFF
TRBV4-1	.	.	TRBJ1-6	TGCGCCAGCTGGGGTCTGGGCGCCAATTCACCCCTCCACTTT	CASWGLGANSPLHF
TRBV7-6	.	.	TRBJ1-4	TGTGCCAGCAGCAAAGGGTCAGAACTATCGATTTTT	CASSKGSELSIF
TRBV27	TRBD2	.	TRBJ2-1	TGTGCCAGCAGGAATAGCGGGGGGGCCTACAATGAGCAGTTCTTC	CASRNSGGAYNEQFF
TRBV6-6	TRBD2	.	TRBJ2-7	TGTGCCAGCAGTTACTCGGCGAGCGGGGGTTCCTACGAGCAGTACTTC	CASSYSASGGSYEQYF